A selection of T cell receptor beta chains follows, all from one sample in a study of cytomegalovirus exposure and HLA in healthy donors. Sequencing was performed with immunoSEQ multiplex PCR; in TCRdb, only in-frame clones are kept and a portion is missing. In the table there are around 110,000 clones, 80% to 85% of which are singletons. The sequencing sample was made of PBMCs. These receptors were collected from a man aged 30 to 45 in good health and CMV-seronegative. Each CDR3 is given with its conserved first and last residue. Fields, in order: D gene, V gene, J gene, clone size, CDR3 protein, CDR3 DNA. The D gene is left open where the match is weak. Only part of the rows carry a size: once, few, many, or a class if the clone is expanded.

D: NA
V: TRBV28
J: TRBJ2-7
size: NA
CDR3: CASSLWGGGEQYF
DNA: TGTGCCAGCAGTTTATGGGGGGGTGGCGAGCAGTACTTC

D: NA
V: TRBV5-4
J: TRBJ2-3
size: NA
CDR3: CASSLVQYTDTQYF
DNA: TGTGCCAGCAGCTTGGTCCAGTACACAGATACGCAGTATTTT

D: NA
V: TRBV28
J: TRBJ2-2
size: NA
CDR3: CASTPQGGFTGELFF
DNA: TGTGCCAGCACCCCACAGGGGGGGTTCACCGGGGAGCTGTTTTTT

D: NA
V: TRBV5-4
J: TRBJ2-7
size: NA
CDR3: CASSLDGGGNYEQYF
DNA: TGTGCCAGCAGCTTGGATGGCGGGGGCAACTACGAGCAGTACTTC

D: NA
V: TRBV5-1
J: TRBJ1-1
size: once
CDR3: CASSLAPMVSSTEAFF
DNA: TGCGCCAGCAGCTTGGCGCCTATGGTTTCGTCCACTGAAGCTTTCTTT

D: TRBD1
V: TRBV14
J: TRBJ1-1
size: NA
CDR3: CASSPTGAVAFF
DNA: TGTGCCAGCAGCCCGACAGGGGCAGTAGCTTTCTTT

D: NA
V: TRBV7-2
J: TRBJ2-7
size: once
CDR3: CASSSPGSDFGQYF
DNA: TGTGCCAGCAGCTCGCCCGGGTCTGACTTCGGGCAGTACTTC

D: TRBD2
V: TRBV19
J: TRBJ2-5
size: NA
CDR3: CASSPGLAGGYQETQYF
DNA: TGTGCCAGTAGTCCGGGACTAGCGGGGGGGTACCAAGAGACCCAGTACTTC

D: NA
V: TRBV5-6
J: TRBJ1-2
size: once
CDR3: CASSLSRAGSGYTF
DNA: TGTGCCAGCAGCTTGTCTAGGGCCGGGAGTGGCTACACCTTC

D: NA
V: TRBV2
J: TRBJ1-1
size: NA
CDR3: CASSETAADTEAFF
DNA: TGTGCCAGCAGTGAAACGGCGGCCGACACTGAAGCTTTCTTT

D: TRBD1
V: TRBV14
J: TRBJ2-7
size: NA
CDR3: CASSQDSPGTGIYEQYF
DNA: TGTGCCAGCAGCCAAGATTCCCCAGGGACAGGGATCTACGAGCAGTACTTC

D: NA
V: TRBV6-9
J: TRBJ1-5
size: NA
CDR3: CASSYSPAGRNQPQHF
DNA: TGTGCCAGCAGTTATTCCCCCGCGGGCCGCAATCAGCCCCAGCATTTT

D: NA
V: TRBV5-6
J: TRBJ2-5
size: NA
CDR3: CASSLLWESKQETQYF
DNA: TGTGCCAGCAGCTTGTTGTGGGAGAGTAAACAAGAGACCCAGTACTTC

D: NA
V: TRBV10-3
J: TRBJ2-7
size: NA
CDR3: CAISEGQSYEQYF
DNA: TGTGCCATCAGTGAGGGGCAGAGCTACGAGCAGTACTTC

D: NA
V: TRBV2
J: TRBJ2-7
size: NA
CDR3: CASRGGPYEQYF
DNA: TGTGCCAGCAGGGGGGGGCCCTACGAGCAGTACTTC

D: NA
V: TRBV29-1
J: TRBJ2-5
size: NA
CDR3: CSVIDPRGETQYF
DNA: TGCAGCGTAATCGACCCTCGGGGGGAGACCCAGTACTTC

D: NA
V: TRBV6-5
J: TRBJ2-3
size: NA
CDR3: CASSLTGYTDTQYF
DNA: TGTGCCAGCAGTTTGACAGGATACACAGATACGCAGTATTTT

D: NA
V: TRBV28
J: TRBJ1-2
size: NA
CDR3: CASSSPIDYGYTF
DNA: TGTGCCAGCAGTTCCCCTATAGACTATGGCTACACCTTC

D: TRBD1
V: TRBV9
J: TRBJ2-4
size: NA
CDR3: CASSAGGDRGYAKNIQYF
DNA: TGTGCCAGCAGCGCCGGAGGGGACAGGGGGTATGCCAAAAACATTCAGTACTTC

D: NA
V: TRBV5-4
J: TRBJ1-6
size: NA
CDR3: CASSLGSSPLHF
DNA: TGTGCCAGCAGCCTCGGGAGTTCACCCCTCCACTTT

D: TRBD2
V: TRBV19
J: TRBJ2-7
size: NA
CDR3: CASSTGRGASYEQYF
DNA: TGTGCCAGTAGTACGGGGCGGGGGGCTTCCTACGAGCAGTACTTC

D: NA
V: TRBV6-6
J: TRBJ1-1
size: NA
CDR3: CASSLRVGANTEAFF
DNA: TGTGCCAGCAGTTTAAGAGTAGGGGCGAACACTGAAGCTTTCTTT

D: TRBD2
V: TRBV5-1
J: TRBJ2-1
size: NA
CDR3: CASSLSSGGLYNEQFF
DNA: TGCGCCAGCAGCTTGTCTAGCGGGGGCCTCTACAATGAGCAGTTCTTC

D: NA
V: TRBV11-2
J: TRBJ2-7
size: NA
CDR3: CASSSRDSYEQYF
DNA: TGTGCCAGCAGCTCCAGGGACTCCTACGAGCAGTACTTC

D: TRBD1
V: TRBV7-2
J: TRBJ1-2
size: NA
CDR3: CASSSQTGGDGYTF
DNA: TGTGCCAGCAGCTCCCAGACAGGGGGGGATGGCTACACCTTC

D: NA
V: TRBV9
J: TRBJ2-3
size: NA
CDR3: CASSVLSGGDTQYF
DNA: TGTGCCAGCAGCGTATTGAGCGGAGGAGATACGCAGTATTTT

D: NA
V: TRBV21-1
J: TRBJ1-5
size: NA
CDR3: CASSKALPGQSDQPQHF
DNA: TGTGCCAGCAGCAAGGCCCTACCGGGACAGTCGGATCAGCCCCAGCATTTT

D: NA
V: TRBV18
J: TRBJ2-7
size: NA
CDR3: CASSPLAGSSYEQYF
DNA: TGTGCCAGCTCACCACTCGCAGGGTCTTCCTACGAGCAGTACTTC

D: NA
V: TRBV28
J: TRBJ1-1
size: NA
CDR3: CASSIGLSNTEAFF
DNA: TGTGCCAGCAGTATAGGACTTTCGAACACTGAAGCTTTCTTT

D: NA
V: TRBV6-1
J: TRBJ1-1
size: NA
CDR3: CASSEWSGGGAFF
DNA: TGTGCCAGCAGTGAATGGAGCGGCGGGGGAGCTTTCTTT

D: NA
V: TRBV11-2
J: TRBJ1-6
size: NA
CDR3: CASSLDRGRSSPLHF
DNA: TGTGCCAGCAGCTTAGACAGGGGAAGAAGTTCACCCCTCCACTTT

D: NA
V: TRBV2
J: TRBJ1-5
size: NA
CDR3: CASSEEGTNFSNQPQHF
DNA: TGTGCCAGCAGTGAAGAGGGGACAAATTTTAGCAATCAGCCCCAGCATTTT

D: NA
V: TRBV18
J: TRBJ2-7
size: NA
CDR3: CASSEGPGESYEQYF
DNA: TGTGCCAGCTCAGAGGGCCCCGGGGAATCCTACGAGCAGTACTTC

D: NA
V: TRBV7-9
J: TRBJ2-2
size: NA
CDR3: CASRAGNTGELFF
DNA: TGTGCCAGCAGGGCAGGGAACACCGGGGAGCTGTTTTTT

D: NA
V: TRBV2
J: TRBJ1-5
size: NA
CDR3: CASGLKVGNQPQHF
DNA: TGTGCCAGCGGACTCAAAGTGGGCAATCAGCCCCAGCATTTT